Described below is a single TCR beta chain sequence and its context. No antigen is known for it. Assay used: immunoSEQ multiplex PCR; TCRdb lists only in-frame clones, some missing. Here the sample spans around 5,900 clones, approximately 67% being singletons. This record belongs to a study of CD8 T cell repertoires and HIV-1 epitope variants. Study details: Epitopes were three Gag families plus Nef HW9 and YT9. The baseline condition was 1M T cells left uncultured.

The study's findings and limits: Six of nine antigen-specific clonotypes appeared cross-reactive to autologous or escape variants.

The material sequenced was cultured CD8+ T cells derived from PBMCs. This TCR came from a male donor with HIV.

The CDR3 nucleotides read TGCAGCGTCATGGGAGGGACAGGGGAGAATGAGCAGTTCTTC. Its protein product is CSVMGGTGENEQFF. This sequence joins TRBV29-1 and TRBJ2-1, with 10 bases lining up with TRBD1. Germline V CDR1 and CDR2: SQVTM, ANQGSEA. The CDR3 contains 14 residues. V shed 6 bases and J 7 bases; nucleotides not matched to a gene: 9.